The 32 T cell receptor beta chains listed next were all sequenced from one sample in a study of cytomegalovirus exposure and HLA in healthy donors (dated by TCRdb to 2017 to 2019). Libraries were built with the immunoSEQ multiplex PCR assay. TCRdb mirrors the immuneACCESS table, restricted to in-frame sequences. Some clones are absent from its copies; in checked studies, under half trace to an unresolved V gene, and the reason for the others is unknown. The sample table records some 290,000 clones; roughly 88% of these occur just once. Approximately 0.96% of the sample rests with the top ten. The sequenced sample was PBMCs. The receptors were gathered from a man aged 30 to 45 in good health and CMV-seronegative.

V is TRBV19 and J is TRBJ1-5; 8 bases agree with TRBD1. The CDR3 is 14 amino acids. Germline V CDR1 and CDR2: LNHDA, SQIVND (reference sequence). V lost 4 bases, J lost 6 bases, and 5 bases stayed unmatched. The CDR3 DNA reads TGTGCCAGTAGTAGGAAAACAGGGGGTCAGCCCCAGCATTTT. Its protein is CASSRKTGGQPQHF.

This clone was observed a few times. V gene TRBV10-1 combines with J gene TRBJ1-6; the match to TRBD1 covers 7 bases. V shed 6 bases, J shed 9 bases, and the junction held 5 bases outside the gene matches. The CDR3 runs to 13 residues. Germline values: CDR1 WNHNN, CDR2 SYGVQD (reference sequence). The CDR3, as DNA: TGCGCCAGCAGATACGACAGGGTTTCACCCCTCCACTTT. It encodes CASRYDRVSPLHF.

The gene calls are TRBV11-2 and TRBJ2-3, with D possibly being TRBD1 (6 bases). The CDR3 sequence is 18 residues long. V was shortened by 0 bases and J by 3 bases, with 19 bases between the two germline ends. Germline CDR1 is SGHAT and CDR2 is FQNNGV. CDR3 in DNA: TGTGCCAGCAGCTTAGATCAGGTGGGGGCAGAGGTGACAGATACGCAGTATTTT. Residues: CASSLDQVGAEVTDTQYF.

The chain employs TRBV19 and TRBJ1-1; D might be TRBD1 (5 bases). CDR1 LNHDA and CDR2 SQIVND come from the germline V gene (reference sequence). The CDR3 length is 13 residues. V lost 7 bases to trimming and J lost 1 base, with 10 bases between them. CDR3 loop: CASTGLGNTEAFF. The DNA for the CDR3 is TGTGCCAGTACAGGGTTGGGGAACACTGAAGCTTTCTTT.

The chain is built from TRBV15 and TRBJ1-2; TRBD1 aligns across 8 bases. The CDR3 extends over 14 amino acids. CDR1 is LNHNV and CDR2 is YYDKDF in the germline V gene (reference sequence). V lost 2 bases and J lost 4; bases outside the gene matches: 3. The CDR3 loop is CATSRSDRGYGYTF. The CDR3 bases are TGTGCCACCAGCAGATCAGACAGGGGCTATGGCTACACCTTC.

V gene TRBV7-2 combines with J gene TRBJ1-2; D gene unclear. With 1 base removed from V and 2 bases from J, the gap between germline ends came to 8 bases. Germline lookup yields CDR1 SGHTA and CDR2 FQGNSA. This CDR3 has 14 residues. CDR3 sequence reads: CASSLGHVNYGYTF. The CDR3 bases are TGTGCCAGCAGCTTAGGACACGTAAACTATGGCTACACCTTC.

This chain connects TRBV5-1 to TRBJ1-2; 7 bases agree with TRBD1. This CDR3 comprises 13 residues. J was trimmed by 4 bases and V by 9 bases; bases with no gene match: 9. Germline CDR1 is SGHRS and CDR2 is YFSETQ. CDR3 sequence: CATREGARYGYTF. CDR3 coding DNA: TGCGCCACCCGGGAGGGGGCTCGCTATGGCTACACCTTC.

In its sample, this clone was seen a few times. The rearrangement uses TRBV5-1 and TRBJ2-7; D possibly corresponds to TRBD1 (5 bases). The CDR3 contains 15 residues. Per germline, CDR1 SGHRS and CDR2 YFSETQ. Trimming removed 4 bases from V and 3 bases from J, with 17 bases in between. The CDR3 coding sequence is TGCGCCAGCAGCCTCGACAGCCCGCCCTTCTACGAGCAGTACTTC. This codes for CASSLDSPPFYEQYF.

This sequence joins TRBV15 and TRBJ2-2, with 7 positions matching TRBD1. Germline V gene lookup returns CDR1 LNHNV and CDR2 YYDKDF (reference sequence). Losses at the gene ends were 1 base for V and 7 bases for J; bases not matched to a gene: 6. The CDR3 runs to 15 residues. This CDR3 is CATSRGDRVSGELFF. The DNA for the CDR3 is TGTGCCACCAGCAGAGGAGACAGGGTCAGCGGGGAGCTGTTTTTT.

The J gene is TRBJ2-7, the V gene TRBV5-1; D is possibly TRBD1 (7 bases). Between the trimmed V and J ends, which lost 3 bases and 3 bases, there was a span of 19 bases. CDR1 and CDR2 from the germline V gene are SGHRS and YFSETQ. The CDR3 length is 16 residues. The CDR3 DNA follows: TGCGCCAGCAGCTCCGCCCGAGGAGGGACAGACTACGAGCAGTACTTC. Protein product: CASSSARGGTDYEQYF.

This clone was observed a few times. The chain employs TRBV28 and TRBJ1-5; unclear D gene. CDR1 and CDR2 from the germline V gene are MDHEN and SYDVKM. This CDR3 contains 13 residues. The V end lost 5 bases, the J end lost 15 bases, and 20 bases lay between the germline ends. CDR3 in DNA: TGTGCCAGCAGTCCCCTAAGCGGTGATGAATGGCATTTT. As protein: CASSPLSGDEWHF.

The rearrangement joins TRBV2 to TRBJ2-4; 12 bases map to TRBD2. J was trimmed by 3 bases and V by 0 bases; bases with no gene match: 12. Germline V CDR1 and CDR2: SNHLY, FYNNEI. The CDR3 is made up of 20 amino acids. The DNA of the CDR3 is TGTGCCAGCAGTGAAGCCCGACCGAAGGGACTAGCGGGCCGCAAAAACATTCAGTACTTC. Translation gives CASSEARPKGLAGRKNIQYF.

The V call is TRBV27, the J call TRBJ2-4, with 13 bases that match TRBD2. This CDR3 region has 14 residues. V was clipped by 5 bases and J by 11 bases; unmatched bases: 6. Per germline, CDR1 MNHEY and CDR2 SMNVEV (reference sequence). CDR3 coding DNA: TGTGCCAGCAGTATGGGGACTAGCGGGGAAGTTCAGTACTTC. This translates into CASSMGTSGEVQYF.

This clone has just one count. The chain links TRBV7-8 to TRBJ2-6, with TRBD1 matching over 7 bases. In germline, CDR1 is SGHVS, CDR2 FQNEAQ. V dropped 1 base and J dropped 0; count of bases not matched to a gene: 6. The CDR3 consists of 18 residues. In DNA form, the CDR3 reads TGTGCCAGCAGCTTAGGAACAGGGGCCTACTCTGGGGCCAACGTCCTGACTTTC. Its translation is CASSLGTGAYSGANVLTF. The full variable domain, rest sourced from reference TRBV7-8 and TRBJ2-6, is GAGVSQSPRYKVAKRGQDVALRCDPISGHVSLFWYQQALGQGPEFLTYFQNEAQLDKSGLPSDRFFAERPEGSVSTLKIQRTQQEDSAVYLCASSLGTGAYSGANVLTFGAGSRLTVL.

The V and J genes are TRBV13 and TRBJ2-5, with 8 bases lining up with TRBD1. Germline CDR1 is PRHDT and CDR2 is FYEKMQ (reference sequence). This CDR3 is 15 amino acids long. The ends lost 4 bases at V and 3 bases at J; junction bases unmatched: 7. The CDR3 DNA is TGTGCCAGCAGCTCGACAGGGACAGGAAAAGAGACCCAGTACTTC. As protein: CASSSTGTGKETQYF. Combining the CDR3 with reference TRBV13 and TRBJ2-5 gives the whole variable domain AAGVIQSPRHLIKEKRETATLKCYPIPRHDTVYWYQQGPGQDPQFLISFYEKMQSDKGSIPDRFSAQQFSDYHSELNMSSLELGDSALYFCASSSTGTGKETQYFGPGTRLLVL.

The V gene is TRBV5-1, the J gene TRBJ2-1; TRBD2 aligns across 7 bases. There are 15 residues in the CDR3. The trim removed 0 bases at V and 4 bases at J, leaving 4 bases unmatched. Germline V gives CDR1 SGHRS, CDR2 YFSETQ. The CDR3 spells CASSLGEGVYNEQFF. CDR3 bases: TGCGCCAGCAGCTTGGGGGAGGGAGTTTACAATGAGCAGTTCTTC.

The chain recombines TRBV10-2 with TRBJ2-1, with D perhaps matching TRBD1 (5 bases). Germline CDR1 WSHSY, CDR2 SAAADI. V was clipped by 2 bases and J by 4 bases, with 6 bases between them. The CDR3 contains 13 residues. The CDR3 DNA is TGCGCCAGCAGTGAGAGGGGATACAATGAGCAGTTCTTC. This translates into CASSERGYNEQFF.

The genes are TRBV19 and TRBJ2-5; tentative D call: TRBD2 (5 bases). V was shortened by 4 bases and J by 5 bases, with 17 bases between the two germline ends. In germline, CDR1 is LNHDA, CDR2 SQIVND (reference sequence). The CDR3 has 15 residues. Here the CDR3 reads CASSTGKSARETQYF. CDR3 in DNA: TGTGCCAGTAGTACCGGGAAATCAGCCAGGGAGACCCAGTACTTC.

This chain links TRBV18 with TRBJ1-2; 7 bases line up with TRBD1. This CDR3 spans 16 amino acids. The V and J ends lost 5 bases and 1 base, in that order; junction bases with no gene match: 10. Looked up from germline, CDR1 is KGHSH and CDR2 is LQKENI. The CDR3 reads CASSSTGTNFNYGYTF. The DNA of the CDR3 is TGTGCCAGCTCATCGACAGGGACCAACTTTAACTATGGCTACACCTTC. Full variable domain (rest looked up from reference TRBV18 and TRBJ1-2): NAGVMQNPRHLVRRRGQEARLRCSPMKGHSHVYWYRQLPEEGLKFMVYLQKENIIDESGMPKERFSAEFPKEGPSILRIQQVVRGDSAAYFCASSSTGTNFNYGYTFGSGTRLTVV.

The V and J genes are TRBV2 and TRBJ2-7; no definite D call. The germline V gene encodes CDR1 SNHLY and CDR2 FYNNEI. The V and J ends lost 4 bases and 2 bases respectively, with 9 bases between them. The CDR3 contains 13 residues. CDR3 loop: CASSAGWAYEQYF. The DNA of the CDR3 is TGTGCCAGCAGTGCAGGCTGGGCCTACGAGCAGTACTTC.

This chain joins TRBV13 and TRBJ1-3; the D gene is possibly TRBD1 (6 bases). V dropped 4 bases and J dropped 2 bases, with 9 bases sitting between them. CDR1 and CDR2 (germline): PRHDT, FYEKMQ (reference sequence). The CDR3 contains 14 residues. The CDR3 is CASSSQGTGNTIYF. As DNA, the CDR3 is TGTGCCAGCAGCTCCCAGGGGACTGGAAACACCATATATTTT.

CDR3 DNA: TGTGCCAGCAGCCGAGACGCGGACAGGAGGGTGGATAACTATGGCTACACCTTC. It yields the protein CASSRDADRRVDNYGYTF. This sequence joins TRBV14 and TRBJ1-2; 7 nucleotides align to TRBD1. Germline V gene sequence: CDR1 SGHDN, CDR2 FVKESK. The CDR3 extends over 18 amino acids. V dropped 4 bases and J dropped 1; count of bases not matched to a gene: 15.

This chain links TRBV30 with TRBJ2-1; 8 nucleotides line up with TRBD2. Trimming took 3 bases from V and 15 from J; bases not matched to a gene: 16. The CDR3 runs 14 residues. CDR1 is GTSNPN, CDR2 SVGIG, per germline (reference sequence). The CDR3 reads CAWSPGKRGLDGFF. CDR3 coding DNA: TGTGCCTGGAGCCCCGGGAAGCGGGGGCTAGATGGGTTCTTC.

The chain couples TRBV6-5 to TRBJ1-2; possible D gene TRBD1, 5 bases. Germline V CDR1 and CDR2: MNHEY, SVGAGI. Trimming took off 6 bases at V and 3 bases at J, with 17 bases between the two ends. This CDR3 is 15 amino acids long. The CDR3 loop reads CASRRTLQDHYGYTF. The CDR3 DNA reads as TGTGCCAGCAGACGGACACTTCAGGACCACTATGGCTACACCTTC.

In nucleotides, the CDR3 is TGTGCCAGCAGCTTAAGACTAGCGGGGGGTCCCTACAATGAGCAGTTCTTC. It codes for CASSLRLAGGPYNEQFF. The V and J genes are TRBV7-8 and TRBJ2-1; 13 nucleotides agree with TRBD2. Unmatched junction bases numbered 3, after V lost 2 bases and J lost 2 bases. Germline CDR1 and CDR2: SGHVS and FQNEAQ. The CDR3 spans 17 residues.

The J gene is TRBJ1-1, the V gene TRBV19; 10 positions agree with TRBD1. The germline gives CDR1 LNHDA, CDR2 SQIVND (reference sequence). The CDR3 sequence is 13 residues long. J lost 6 bases, V lost 5 bases, and 3 bases had no gene match. CDR3 DNA sequence: TGTGCCAGTAGTCGGGACAGGGGCTCTGAAGCTTTCTTT. This codes for CASSRDRGSEAFF.

This chain uses TRBV9 with TRBJ2-7, with TRBD1 matching over 10 bases. The germline gives CDR1 SGDLS, CDR2 YYNGEE. CDR3 length equals 14 residues. Losses at the gene ends were 3 bases for V and 5 bases for J; bases not matched to a gene: 5. The CDR3 DNA sequence: TGTGCCAGCAGCGCCGCTGGACAGGGGGACGAGCAGTACTTC. Protein: CASSAAGQGDEQYF.

The chain uses TRBV6-6 and TRBJ2-1, with TRBD1 identical over 7 bases. Germline loops: CDR1 MNHNY, CDR2 SVGAGI (reference sequence). The CDR3 has 12 residues. V dropped 5 bases and J dropped 16; count of bases not matched to a gene: 11. CDR3 in DNA: TGTGCCAGCAGTCAGAGACAGGGTAGTGTATTCTTC. Translation gives CASSQRQGSVFF.

J is TRBJ2-7 and V is TRBV12-5; tentative D call: TRBD1 (6 bases). V dropped 5 bases and J dropped 4 bases, with 15 bases sitting between them. CDR1 and CDR2 from the germline V gene are LGHNT and FRNRAP. This CDR3 is 14 amino acids long. CDR3 amino acids: CASGLRGKEYEQYF. In DNA, the CDR3 is TGTGCTAGTGGTCTCAGGGGAAAGGAGTACGAGCAGTACTTC.

This chain connects TRBV6-5 to TRBJ1-2; possible D gene TRBD1, 6 bases. Germline values: CDR1 MNHEY, CDR2 SVGAGI. V was trimmed by 0 bases and J by 8 bases, leaving 16 bases between them. The CDR3 totals 15 residues. The CDR3 DNA follows: TGTGCCAGCAGTTACTCGGGCAGGGGCGCCGCCGGCTACACCTTC. Encoded protein: CASSYSGRGAAGYTF.

This rearrangement joins TRBV4-1 to TRBJ2-7; 10 nucleotides align to TRBD2. The length of the CDR3 is 17 residues. Germline V gives CDR1 MGHRA, CDR2 YSYEKL. V lost 2 bases to trimming and J lost 0 bases; unmatched junction nucleotides: 7. CDR3 sequence (DNA): TGCGCCAGCAGCCAAACCCGGACTAGCGGTTACTCCTACGAGCAGTACTTC. Protein product: CASSQTRTSGYSYEQYF.

This chain uses TRBV29-1 with TRBJ1-1, with 9 nucleotides matching TRBD1. This CDR3 comprises 15 residues. Trimming removed 6 bases from V and 5 bases from J; junction bases left unmatched: 13. The germline V gene has CDR1 SQVTM and CDR2 ANQGSEA. The CDR3 coding sequence is TGCAGCGTCCACAAACAGGGGGCAGCAGTGACTGAAGCTTTCTTT. Protein product: CSVHKQGAAVTEAFF.